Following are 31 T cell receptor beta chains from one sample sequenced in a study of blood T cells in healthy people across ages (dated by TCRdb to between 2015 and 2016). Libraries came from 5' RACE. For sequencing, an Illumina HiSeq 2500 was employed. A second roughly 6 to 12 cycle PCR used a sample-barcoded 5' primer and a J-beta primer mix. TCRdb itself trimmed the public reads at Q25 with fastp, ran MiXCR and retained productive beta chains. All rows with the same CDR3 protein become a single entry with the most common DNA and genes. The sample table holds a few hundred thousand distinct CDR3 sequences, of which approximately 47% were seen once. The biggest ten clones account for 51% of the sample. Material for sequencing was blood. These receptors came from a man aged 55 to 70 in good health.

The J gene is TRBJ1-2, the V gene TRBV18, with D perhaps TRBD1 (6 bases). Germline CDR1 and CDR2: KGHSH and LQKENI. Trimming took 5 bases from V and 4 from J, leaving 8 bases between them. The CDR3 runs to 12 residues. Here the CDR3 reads CASSKDSYGYTF. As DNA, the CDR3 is TGTGCCAGCTCAAAGGACAGCTATGGCTACACCTTC.

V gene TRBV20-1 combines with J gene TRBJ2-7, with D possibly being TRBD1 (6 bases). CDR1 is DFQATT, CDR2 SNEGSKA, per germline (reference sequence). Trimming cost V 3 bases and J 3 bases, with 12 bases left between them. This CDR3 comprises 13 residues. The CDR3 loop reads CSASGQRDYEQYF. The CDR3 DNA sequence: TGCAGTGCTAGCGGACAGCGAGACTACGAGCAGTACTTC.

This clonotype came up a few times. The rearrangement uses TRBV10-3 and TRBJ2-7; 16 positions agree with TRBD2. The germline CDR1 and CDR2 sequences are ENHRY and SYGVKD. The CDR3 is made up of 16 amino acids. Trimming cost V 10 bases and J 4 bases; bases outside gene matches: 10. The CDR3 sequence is CATAGTSGRARYEQYF. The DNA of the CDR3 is TGTGCCACCGCCGGGACTAGCGGGAGGGCCAGGTACGAGCAGTACTTC.

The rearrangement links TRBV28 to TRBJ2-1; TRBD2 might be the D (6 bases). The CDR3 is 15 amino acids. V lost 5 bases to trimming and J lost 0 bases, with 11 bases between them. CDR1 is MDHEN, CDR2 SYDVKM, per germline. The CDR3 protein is CASSRRAGSYNEQFF. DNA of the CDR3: TGTGCCAGCAGTCGGAGGGCTGGCTCCTACAATGAGCAGTTCTTC. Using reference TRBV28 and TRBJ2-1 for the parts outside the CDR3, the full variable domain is DVKVTQSSRYLVKRTGEKVFLECVQDMDHENMFWYRQDPGLGLRLIYFSYDVKMKEKGDIPEGYSVSREKKERFSLILESASTNQTSMYLCASSRRAGSYNEQFFGPGTRLTVL.

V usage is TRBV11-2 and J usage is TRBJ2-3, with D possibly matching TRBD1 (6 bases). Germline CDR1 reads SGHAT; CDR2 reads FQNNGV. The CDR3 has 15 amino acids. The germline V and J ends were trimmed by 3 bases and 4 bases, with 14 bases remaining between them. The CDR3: CASSFTGQWADTQYF. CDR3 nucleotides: TGTGCCAGCAGCTTCACAGGACAGTGGGCAGATACGCAGTATTTT.

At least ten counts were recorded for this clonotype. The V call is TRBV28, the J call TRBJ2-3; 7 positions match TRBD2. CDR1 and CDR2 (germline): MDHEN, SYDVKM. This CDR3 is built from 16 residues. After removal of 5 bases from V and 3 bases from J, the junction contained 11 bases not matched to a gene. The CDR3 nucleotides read TGTGCCAGCAGTCCGAACGCGGGAGCGATGACAGATACGCAGTATTTT. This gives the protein CASSPNAGAMTDTQYF.

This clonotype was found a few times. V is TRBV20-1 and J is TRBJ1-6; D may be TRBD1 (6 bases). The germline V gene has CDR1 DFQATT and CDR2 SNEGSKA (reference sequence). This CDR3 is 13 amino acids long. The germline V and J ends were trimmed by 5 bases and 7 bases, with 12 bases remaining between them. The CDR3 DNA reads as TGCAGTGCTTCGACAGGTCGGAATTCACCCCTCCACTTT. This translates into CSASTGRNSPLHF.

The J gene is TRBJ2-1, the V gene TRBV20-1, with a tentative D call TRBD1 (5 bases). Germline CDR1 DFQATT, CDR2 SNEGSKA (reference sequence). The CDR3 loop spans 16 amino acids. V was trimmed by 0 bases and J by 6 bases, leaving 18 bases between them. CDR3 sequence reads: CSARDGAGSAGNEQFF. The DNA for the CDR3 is TGCAGTGCTAGAGACGGAGCAGGGTCGGCAGGCAATGAGCAGTTCTTC.

The DNA for the CDR3 is TGCAGCGGGGGAAGAGGCGATGAGCAGTTCTTC. The encoded protein is CSGGRGDEQFF. This sequence joins TRBV29-1 and TRBJ2-1; D gene ambiguous. Germline assignment: CDR1 SQVTM and CDR2 ANQGSEA. V was clipped by 7 bases and J by 8 bases, with 12 bases between them. The CDR3 is 11 amino acids.

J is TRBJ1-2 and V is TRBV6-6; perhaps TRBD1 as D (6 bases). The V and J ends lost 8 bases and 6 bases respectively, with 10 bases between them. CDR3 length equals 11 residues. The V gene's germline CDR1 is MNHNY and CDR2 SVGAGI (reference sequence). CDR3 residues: CASSQGNGYTF. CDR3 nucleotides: TGTGCCAGCTCCCAGGGGAATGGCTACACCTTC.

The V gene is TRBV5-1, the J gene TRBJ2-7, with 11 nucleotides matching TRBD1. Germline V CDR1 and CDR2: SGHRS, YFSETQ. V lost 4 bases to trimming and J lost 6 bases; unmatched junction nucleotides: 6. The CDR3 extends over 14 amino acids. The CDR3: CASSPTGQGGEQYF. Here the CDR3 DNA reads TGCGCCAGCAGCCCAACGGGACAGGGGGGCGAGCAGTACTTC.

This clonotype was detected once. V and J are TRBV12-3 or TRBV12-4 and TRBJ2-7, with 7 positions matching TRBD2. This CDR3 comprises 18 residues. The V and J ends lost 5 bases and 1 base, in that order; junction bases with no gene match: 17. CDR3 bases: TGTGCCAGCAGTCCCGCAATAATGGGAGGGGACTTTTCCTACGAGCAGTACTTC. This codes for CASSPAIMGGDFSYEQYF.

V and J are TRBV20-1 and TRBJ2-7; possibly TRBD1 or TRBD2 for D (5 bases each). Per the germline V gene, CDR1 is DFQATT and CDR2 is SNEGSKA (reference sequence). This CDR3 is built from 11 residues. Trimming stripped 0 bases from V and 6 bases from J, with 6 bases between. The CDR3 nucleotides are TGCAGTGCTAGAGAGGGGGTCGAGCAGTACTTC. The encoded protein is CSAREGVEQYF.

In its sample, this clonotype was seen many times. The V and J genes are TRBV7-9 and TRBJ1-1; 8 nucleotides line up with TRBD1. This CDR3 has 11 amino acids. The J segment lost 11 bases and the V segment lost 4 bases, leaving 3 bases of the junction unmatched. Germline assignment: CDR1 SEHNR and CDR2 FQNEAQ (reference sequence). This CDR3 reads CASSSPGGAFF. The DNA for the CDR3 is TGTGCCAGCAGCTCCCCAGGGGGCGCTTTCTTT.

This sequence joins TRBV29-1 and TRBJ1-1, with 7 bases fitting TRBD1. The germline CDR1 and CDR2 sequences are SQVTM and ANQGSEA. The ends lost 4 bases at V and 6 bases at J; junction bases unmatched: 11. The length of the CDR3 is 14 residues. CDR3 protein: CSVARMTGTAEAFF. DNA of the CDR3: TGCAGCGTTGCCCGCATGACAGGGACGGCTGAAGCTTTCTTT.

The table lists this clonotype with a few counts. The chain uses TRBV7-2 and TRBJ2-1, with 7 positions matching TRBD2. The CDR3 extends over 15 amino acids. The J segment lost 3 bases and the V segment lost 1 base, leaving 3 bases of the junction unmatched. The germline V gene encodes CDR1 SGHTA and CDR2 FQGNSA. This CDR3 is CASSLGGRGYNEQFF. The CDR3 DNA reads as TGTGCCAGCAGCTTAGGCGGGAGAGGCTACAATGAGCAGTTCTTC.

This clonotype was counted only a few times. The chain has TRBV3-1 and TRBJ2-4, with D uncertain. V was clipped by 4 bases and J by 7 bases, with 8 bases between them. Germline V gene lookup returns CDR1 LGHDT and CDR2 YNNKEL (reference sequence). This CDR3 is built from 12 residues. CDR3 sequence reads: CASSRYSNIQYF. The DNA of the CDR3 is TGTGCCAGCAGCCGTTACAGCAACATTCAGTACTTC.

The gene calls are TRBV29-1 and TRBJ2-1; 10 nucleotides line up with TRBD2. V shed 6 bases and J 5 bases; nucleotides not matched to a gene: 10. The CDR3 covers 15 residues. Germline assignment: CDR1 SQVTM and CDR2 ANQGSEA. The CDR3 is CSVRKELAGNNEQFF. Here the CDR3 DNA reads TGCAGCGTCCGAAAGGAACTAGCGGGGAACAATGAGCAGTTCTTC.

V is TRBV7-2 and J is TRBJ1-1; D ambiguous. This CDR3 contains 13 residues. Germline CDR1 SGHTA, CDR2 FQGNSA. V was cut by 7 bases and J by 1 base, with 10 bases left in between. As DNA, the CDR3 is TGTGCCAGCACCAAACCACCGAACACTGAAGCTTTCTTT. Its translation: CASTKPPNTEAFF.

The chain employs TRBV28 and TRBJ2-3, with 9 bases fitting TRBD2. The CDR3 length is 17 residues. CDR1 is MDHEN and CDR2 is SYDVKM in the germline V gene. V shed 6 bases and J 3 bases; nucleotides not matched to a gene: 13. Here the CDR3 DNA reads TGTGCCAGCAGGAGCTATAGCGGGAGCCTTGGGACAGATACGCAGTATTTT. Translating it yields CASRSYSGSLGTDTQYF.

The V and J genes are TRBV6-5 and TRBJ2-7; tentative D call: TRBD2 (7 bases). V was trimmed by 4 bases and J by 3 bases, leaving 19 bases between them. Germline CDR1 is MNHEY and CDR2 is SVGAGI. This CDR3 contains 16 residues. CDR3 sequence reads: CASSSSSRGAGYEQYF. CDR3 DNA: TGTGCCAGCAGTTCCTCCTCCCGGGGGGCGGGCTACGAGCAGTACTTC.

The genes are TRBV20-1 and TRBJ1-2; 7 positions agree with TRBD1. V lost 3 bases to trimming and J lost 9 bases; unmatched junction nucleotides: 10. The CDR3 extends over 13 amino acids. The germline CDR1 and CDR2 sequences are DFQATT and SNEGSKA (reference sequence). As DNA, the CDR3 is TGCAGTGCTAGGTGGACAGGCCGGGAAAGCTACACCTTC. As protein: CSARWTGRESYTF.

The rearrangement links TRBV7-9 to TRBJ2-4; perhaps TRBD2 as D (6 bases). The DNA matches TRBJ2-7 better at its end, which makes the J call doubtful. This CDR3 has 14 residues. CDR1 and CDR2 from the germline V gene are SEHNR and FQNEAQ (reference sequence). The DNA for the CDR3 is TGTGCCAGCAGCTTGGGGGGACCTCAATACGAGCAGTACTTC. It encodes CASSLGGPQYEQYF.

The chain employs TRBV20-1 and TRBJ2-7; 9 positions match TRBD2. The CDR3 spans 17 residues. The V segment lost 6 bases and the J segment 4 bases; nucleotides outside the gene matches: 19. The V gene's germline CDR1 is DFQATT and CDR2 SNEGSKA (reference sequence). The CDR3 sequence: CSATTGGPSGASYEQYF. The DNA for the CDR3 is TGCAGTGCCACCACAGGTGGACCTAGCGGGGCCTCATACGAGCAGTACTTC.

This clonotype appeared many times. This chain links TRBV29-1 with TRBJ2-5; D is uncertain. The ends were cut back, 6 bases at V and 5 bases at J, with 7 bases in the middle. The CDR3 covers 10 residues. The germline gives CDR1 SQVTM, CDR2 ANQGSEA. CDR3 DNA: TGCAGCGTCAGGACGGAGACCCAGTACTTC. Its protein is CSVRTETQYF.

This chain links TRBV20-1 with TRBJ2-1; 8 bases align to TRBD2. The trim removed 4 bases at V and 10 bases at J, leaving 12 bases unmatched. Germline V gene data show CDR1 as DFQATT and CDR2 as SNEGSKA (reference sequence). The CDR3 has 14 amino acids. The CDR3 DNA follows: TGCAGTGCTAAAACTACGGGGGGGCCACGGGAGCAGTTCTTC. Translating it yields CSAKTTGGPREQFF.

The CDR3 DNA is TGTGCCAGCAGTGACGGGGTAACTGAAGCTTTCTTT. Amino acids: CASSDGVTEAFF. This chain connects TRBV25-1 to TRBJ1-1; D is undetermined. Germline V CDR1 and CDR2: MGHDK, SYGVNS. Trimming pared 3 bases from V and 5 bases from J, leaving 7 bases between. The CDR3 length is 12 residues. The complete variable domain, with remaining parts taken from reference TRBV25-1 and TRBJ1-1, reads EADIYQTPRYLVIGTGKKITLECSQTMGHDKMYWYQQDPGMELHLIHYSYGVNSTEKGDLSSESTVSRIRTEHFPLTLESARPSHTSQYLCASSDGVTEAFFGQGTRLTVV.

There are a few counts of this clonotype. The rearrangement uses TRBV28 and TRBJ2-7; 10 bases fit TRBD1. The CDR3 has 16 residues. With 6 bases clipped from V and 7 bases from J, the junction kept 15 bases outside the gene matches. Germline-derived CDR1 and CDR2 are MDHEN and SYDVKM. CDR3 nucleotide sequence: TGTGCCAGCAGCCCCCCCTCCGGGACAGGGGCGTGGGAGCAGTACTTC. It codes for CASSPPSGTGAWEQYF.

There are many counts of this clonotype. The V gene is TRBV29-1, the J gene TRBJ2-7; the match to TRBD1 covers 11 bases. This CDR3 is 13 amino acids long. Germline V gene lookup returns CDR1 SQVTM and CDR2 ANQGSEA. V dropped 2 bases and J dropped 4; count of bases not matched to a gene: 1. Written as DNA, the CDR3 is TGCAGCGTTGAAAGGGACAGGGGGTACGAGCAGTACTTC. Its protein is CSVERDRGYEQYF.

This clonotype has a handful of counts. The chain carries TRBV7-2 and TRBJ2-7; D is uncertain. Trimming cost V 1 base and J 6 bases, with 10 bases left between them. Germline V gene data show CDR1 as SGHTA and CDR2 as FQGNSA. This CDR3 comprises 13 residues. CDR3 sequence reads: CASSLVGGGEQYF. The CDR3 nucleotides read TGTGCCAGCAGCTTAGTGGGTGGTGGCGAGCAGTACTTC.

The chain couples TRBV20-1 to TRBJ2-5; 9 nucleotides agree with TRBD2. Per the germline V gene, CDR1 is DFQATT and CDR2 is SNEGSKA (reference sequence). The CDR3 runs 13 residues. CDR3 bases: TGCATAACAGCGGGAGGCCTAGGAGAGACCCAGTACTTC. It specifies CITAGGLGETQYF.